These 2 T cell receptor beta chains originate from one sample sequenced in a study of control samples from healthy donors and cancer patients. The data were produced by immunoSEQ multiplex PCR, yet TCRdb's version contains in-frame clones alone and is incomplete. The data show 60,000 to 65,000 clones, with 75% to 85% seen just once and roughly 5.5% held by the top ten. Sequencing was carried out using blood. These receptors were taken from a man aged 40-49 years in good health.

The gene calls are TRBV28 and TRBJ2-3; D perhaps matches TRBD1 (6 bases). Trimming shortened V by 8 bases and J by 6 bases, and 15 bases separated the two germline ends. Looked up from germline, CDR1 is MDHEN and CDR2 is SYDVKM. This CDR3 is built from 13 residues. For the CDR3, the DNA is TGTGCCAGCTCCCGGGAAAGGGGGGATACGCAGTATTTT. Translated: CASSRERGDTQYF.

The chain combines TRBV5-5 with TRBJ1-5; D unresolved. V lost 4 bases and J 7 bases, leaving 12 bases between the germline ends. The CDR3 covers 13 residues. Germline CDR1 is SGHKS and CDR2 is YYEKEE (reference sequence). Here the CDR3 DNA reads TGTGCCAGCAGCCCCGGGGTCGACCAGCCCCAGCATTTT. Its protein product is CASSPGVDQPQHF.